Each of the 10 T cell receptor beta chains below was sequenced from the same sample in a study of shared clonotypes between healthy human individuals. Libraries were prepared by immunoSEQ multiplex PCR; TCRdb keeps only in-frame clonotypes and omits some of them. The sample contains approximately 320,000 clones, roughly 91% of which appear only once. Sequences were obtained from memory CD8+ T cells sorted from blood. As for subset: CD45RO+ cells pooled with CCR7-negative TemRA cells. These receptors all stem from a man aged 18 to 30 in good health.

In its sample, this clone was seen a few times. The chain recombines TRBV11-2 with TRBJ2-3; D uncertain. This CDR3 contains 16 residues. Germline CDR1 reads SGHAT; CDR2 reads FQNNGV. The V end was cut by 2 bases, the J end by 0 bases, with 12 bases between. CDR3 nucleotides: TGTGCCAGCAGCTTACCCACCCAGCGTAGCACAGATACGCAGTATTTT. Its translation is CASSLPTQRSTDTQYF. The full variable domain, its missing parts supplied by reference TRBV11-2 and TRBJ2-3, is EAGVAQSPRYKIIEKRQSVAFWCNPISGHATLYWYQQILGQGPKLLIQFQNNGVVDDSQLPKDRFSAERLKGVDSTLKIQPAKLEDSAVYLCASSLPTQRSTDTQYFGPGTRLTVL.

In the case of this clone: A far more abundant clone sits one base away, making this likely a read error. The chain recombines TRBV5-8 with TRBJ2-7; TRBD2 is a possible D gene (5 bases). Looked up from germline, CDR1 is SGHTS and CDR2 is YDEGEE. The CDR3 length is 13 residues. V was cut by 0 bases and J by 3 bases, with 7 bases left in between. Here the CDR3 DNA reads TGTGCCAGCAGCTTGGGAGAGGGCTACGAGCAGTACTTC. Protein product: CASSLGEGYEQYF.

In nucleotides, the CDR3 is TGTGCCAGCAGTCCAAAGGACTACGACACCGGGGAGCTGTTTTTT. This encodes CASSPKDYDTGELFF. This chain links TRBV27 with TRBJ2-2; possibly TRBD2 for D (6 bases). Germline CDR1 reads MNHEY; CDR2 reads SMNVEV (reference sequence). V gave up 5 bases and J gave up 3 bases, with 13 bases separating them. The CDR3 totals 15 residues.

This chain links TRBV7-9 with TRBJ1-4; a possible D gene is TRBD1 (6 bases). V shed 3 bases and J shed 7 bases, with 21 bases lying between them. The CDR3 totals 17 residues. CDR1 and CDR2 from the germline V gene are SEHNR and FQNEAQ (reference sequence). The CDR3 reads CASSLPLPTGTGEKLFF. The CDR3 coding sequence is TGTGCCAGCAGCTTGCCCCTCCCCACAGGGACGGGTGAAAAACTGTTTTTT.

The chain links TRBV5-6 to TRBJ2-3, with a possible D match to TRBD1 (5 bases). In germline, CDR1 is SGHDT, CDR2 YYEEEE. This CDR3 is 17 amino acids long. The V and J ends lost 0 bases and 1 base respectively, with 15 bases between them. CDR3 nucleotide sequence: TGTGCCAGCAGCTTGGATCTGGTGGGGCATGGCACAGATACGCAGTATTTT. Translated, it gives CASSLDLVGHGTDTQYF.

The chain links TRBV4-1 to TRBJ2-1; possible D gene TRBD2, 7 bases. Germline V gene sequence: CDR1 MGHRA, CDR2 YSYEKL. CDR3 length: 16 residues. Trimming cost V 3 bases and J 2 bases, with 14 bases left between them. The CDR3 loop is CASSQIGGGTYNEQFF. The CDR3 DNA sequence: TGCGCCAGCAGCCAGATTGGGGGGGGCACCTACAATGAGCAGTTCTTC.

The chain couples TRBV6-1 to TRBJ1-1; a weak D match, TRBD1 (5 bases). This CDR3 spans 10 amino acids. With 11 bases removed from V and 5 bases from J, the gap between germline ends came to 9 bases. Germline CDR1 MNHNS, CDR2 SASEGT. CDR3 bases: TGTGCCGCTCGGGGGACTGAAGCTTTCTTT. Its protein product is CAARGTEAFF.

This clone has a single count. The chain couples TRBV7-9 to TRBJ1-3; maybe TRBD1 (5 bases). Germline V gene sequence: CDR1 SEHNR, CDR2 FQNEAQ (reference sequence). Trimming shortened V by 5 bases and J by 0 bases, and 11 bases separated the two germline ends. The CDR3 totals 15 residues. The CDR3 DNA is TGTGCCAGCAGCAGTACAGGAGACTCTGGAAACACCATATATTTT. It specifies CASSSTGDSGNTIYF. The full variable domain, in which reference TRBV7-9 and TRBJ1-3 provide the parts outside the CDR3, is DTGVSQNPRHKITKRGQNVTFRCDPISEHNRLYWYRQTLGQGPEFLTYFQNEAQLEKSRLLSDRFSAERPKGSFSTLEIQRTEQGDSAMYLCASSSTGDSGNTIYFGEGSWLTVV.

The chain is built from TRBV27 and TRBJ2-3, with TRBD1 matching 10 bases. Germline V gene data show CDR1 as MNHEY and CDR2 as SMNVEV (reference sequence). The V segment lost 5 bases and the J segment 5 bases; nucleotides outside the gene matches: 7. This CDR3 has 15 amino acids. The DNA for the CDR3 is TGTGCCAGCAGTACCCGGACAGGGGGGCGAGATACGCAGTATTTT. Translating it yields CASSTRTGGRDTQYF.

The V gene is TRBV30, the J gene TRBJ2-7; perhaps TRBD1 as D (5 bases). Germline CDR1 GTSNPN, CDR2 SVGIG (reference sequence). The CDR3 extends over 13 amino acids. V was trimmed by 4 bases and J by 3 bases, leaving 13 bases between them. CDR3 sequence (DNA): TGTGCCTGGACGGGTAGGGGATACTACGAGCAGTACTTC. This sequence encodes CAWTGRGYYEQYF.